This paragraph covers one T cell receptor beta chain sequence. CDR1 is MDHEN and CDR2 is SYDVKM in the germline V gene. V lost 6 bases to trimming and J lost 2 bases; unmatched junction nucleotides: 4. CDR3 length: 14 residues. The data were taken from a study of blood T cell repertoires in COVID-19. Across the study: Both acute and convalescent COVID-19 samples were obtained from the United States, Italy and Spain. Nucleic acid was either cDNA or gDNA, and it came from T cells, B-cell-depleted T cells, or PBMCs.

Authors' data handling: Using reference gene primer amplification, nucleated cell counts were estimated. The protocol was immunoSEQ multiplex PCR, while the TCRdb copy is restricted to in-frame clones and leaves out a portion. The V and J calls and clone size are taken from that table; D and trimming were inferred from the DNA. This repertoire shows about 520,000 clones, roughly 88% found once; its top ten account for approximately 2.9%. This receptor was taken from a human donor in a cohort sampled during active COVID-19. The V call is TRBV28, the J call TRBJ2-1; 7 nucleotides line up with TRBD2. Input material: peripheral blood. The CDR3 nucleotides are TGTGCCAGCAGGGGAGGGTCGCCCTACAATGAGCAGTTCTTC. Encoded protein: CASRGGSPYNEQFF.